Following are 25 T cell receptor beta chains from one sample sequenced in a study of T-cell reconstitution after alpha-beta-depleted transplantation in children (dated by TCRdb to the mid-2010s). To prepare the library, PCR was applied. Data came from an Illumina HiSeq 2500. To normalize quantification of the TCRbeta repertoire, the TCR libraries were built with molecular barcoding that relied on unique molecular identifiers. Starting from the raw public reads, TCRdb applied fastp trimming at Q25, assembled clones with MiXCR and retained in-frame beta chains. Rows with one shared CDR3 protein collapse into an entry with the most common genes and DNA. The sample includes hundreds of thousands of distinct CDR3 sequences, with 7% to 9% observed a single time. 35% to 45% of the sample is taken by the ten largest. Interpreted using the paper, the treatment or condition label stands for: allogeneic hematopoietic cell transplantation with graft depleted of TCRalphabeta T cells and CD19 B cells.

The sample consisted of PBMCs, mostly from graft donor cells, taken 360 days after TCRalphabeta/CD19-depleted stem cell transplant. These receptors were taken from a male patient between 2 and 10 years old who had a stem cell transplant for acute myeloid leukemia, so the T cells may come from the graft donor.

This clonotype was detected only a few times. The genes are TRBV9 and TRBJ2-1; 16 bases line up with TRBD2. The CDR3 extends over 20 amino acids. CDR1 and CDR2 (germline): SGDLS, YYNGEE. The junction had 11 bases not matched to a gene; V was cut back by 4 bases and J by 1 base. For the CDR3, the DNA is TGTGCCAGCAGCCCTAAACAACCGGGACTAGCGGGAGGGTCCTACAATGAGCAGTTCTTC. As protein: CASSPKQPGLAGGSYNEQFF. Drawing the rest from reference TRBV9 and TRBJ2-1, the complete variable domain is DSGVTQTPKHLITATGQRVTLRCSPRSGDLSVYWYQQSLDQGLQFLIQYYNGEERAKGNILERFSAQQFPDLHSELNLSSLELGDSALYFCASSPKQPGLAGGSYNEQFFGPGTRLTVL.

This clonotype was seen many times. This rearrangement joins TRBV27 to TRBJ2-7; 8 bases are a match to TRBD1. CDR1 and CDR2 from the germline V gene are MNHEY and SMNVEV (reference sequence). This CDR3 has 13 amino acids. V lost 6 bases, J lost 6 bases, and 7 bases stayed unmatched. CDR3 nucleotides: TGTGCCAGCAGCCCCGGGACAGGTGGCGAGCAGTACTTC. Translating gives CASSPGTGGEQYF.

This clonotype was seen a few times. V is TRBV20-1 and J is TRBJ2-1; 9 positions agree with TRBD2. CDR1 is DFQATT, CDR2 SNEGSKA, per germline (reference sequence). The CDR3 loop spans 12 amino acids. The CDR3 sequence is CTSRRGGGEQFF. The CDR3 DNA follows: TGCACCTCGCGGCGCGGGGGGGGTGAGCAGTTCTTC.

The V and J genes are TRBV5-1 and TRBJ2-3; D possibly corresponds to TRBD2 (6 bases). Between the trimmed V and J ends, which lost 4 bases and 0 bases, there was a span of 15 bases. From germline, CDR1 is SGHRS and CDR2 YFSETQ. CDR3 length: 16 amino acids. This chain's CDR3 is CASSSVAVGSTDTQYF. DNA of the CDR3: TGCGCCAGCAGCAGCGTAGCGGTGGGCAGCACAGATACGCAGTATTTT. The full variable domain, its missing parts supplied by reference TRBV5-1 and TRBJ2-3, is KAGVTQTPRYLIKTRGQQVTLSCSPISGHRSVSWYQQTPGQGLQFLFEYFSETQRNKGNFPGRFSGRQFSNSRSEMNVSTLELGDSALYLCASSSVAVGSTDTQYFGPGTRLTVL.

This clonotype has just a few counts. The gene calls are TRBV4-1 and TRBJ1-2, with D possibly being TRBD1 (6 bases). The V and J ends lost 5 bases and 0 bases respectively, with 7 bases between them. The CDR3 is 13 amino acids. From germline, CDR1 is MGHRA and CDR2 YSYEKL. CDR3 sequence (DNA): TGCGCCAGCAGCAACAGGGCTAACTATGGCTACACCTTC. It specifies CASSNRANYGYTF.

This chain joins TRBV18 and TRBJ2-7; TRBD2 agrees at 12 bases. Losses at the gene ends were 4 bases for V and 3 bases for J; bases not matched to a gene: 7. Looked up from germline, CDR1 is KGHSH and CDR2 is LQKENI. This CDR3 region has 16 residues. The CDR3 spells CASSQTGLAGIYEQYF. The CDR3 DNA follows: TGTGCCAGCTCACAGACGGGACTAGCGGGTATCTACGAGCAGTACTTC.

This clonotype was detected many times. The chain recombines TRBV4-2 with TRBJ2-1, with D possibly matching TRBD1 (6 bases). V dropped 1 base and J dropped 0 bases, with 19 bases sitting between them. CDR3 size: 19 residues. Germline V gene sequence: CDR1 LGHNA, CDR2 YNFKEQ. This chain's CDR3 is CASSQALGTHLHSYNEQFF. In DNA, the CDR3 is TGTGCCAGCAGCCAAGCCCTCGGGACACATTTACACTCCTACAATGAGCAGTTCTTC.

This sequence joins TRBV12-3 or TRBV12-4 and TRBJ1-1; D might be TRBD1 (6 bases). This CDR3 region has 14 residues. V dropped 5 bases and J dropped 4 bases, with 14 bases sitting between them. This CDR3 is CASSPQTGSTEAFF. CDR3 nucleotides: TGTGCCAGCAGTCCACAAACAGGGAGCACTGAAGCTTTCTTT.

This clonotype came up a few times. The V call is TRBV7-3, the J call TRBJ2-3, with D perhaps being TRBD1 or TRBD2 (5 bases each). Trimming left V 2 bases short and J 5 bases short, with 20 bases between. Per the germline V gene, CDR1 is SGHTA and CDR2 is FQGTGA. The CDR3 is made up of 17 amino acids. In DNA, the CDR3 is TGTGCCAGCAGCTTACTCCCCGGGACCTCAGAGCAAGATACGCAGTATTTT. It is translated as CASSLLPGTSEQDTQYF.

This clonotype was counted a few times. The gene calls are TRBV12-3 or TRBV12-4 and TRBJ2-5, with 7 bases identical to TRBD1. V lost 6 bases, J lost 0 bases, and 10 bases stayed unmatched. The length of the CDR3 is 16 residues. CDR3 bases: TGTGCCAGCAGCCGTGGACAGGCTGTGTACCAAGAGACCCAGTACTTC. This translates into CASSRGQAVYQETQYF.

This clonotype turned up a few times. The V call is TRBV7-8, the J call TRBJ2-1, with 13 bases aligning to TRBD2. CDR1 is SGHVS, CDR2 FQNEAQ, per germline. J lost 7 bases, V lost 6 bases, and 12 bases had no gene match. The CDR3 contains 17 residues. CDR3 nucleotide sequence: TGTGCCAGCAGTCCATACCCCACTAGCGGGGGGGCAAATGAGCAGTTCTTC. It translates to CASSPYPTSGGANEQFF.

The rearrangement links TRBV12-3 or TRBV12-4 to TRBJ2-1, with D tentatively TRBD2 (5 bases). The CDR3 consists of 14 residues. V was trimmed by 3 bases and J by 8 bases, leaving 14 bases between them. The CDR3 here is CASSFQASLYEQFF. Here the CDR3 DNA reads TGTGCCAGCAGTTTTCAGGCTAGCTTGTATGAGCAGTTCTTC.

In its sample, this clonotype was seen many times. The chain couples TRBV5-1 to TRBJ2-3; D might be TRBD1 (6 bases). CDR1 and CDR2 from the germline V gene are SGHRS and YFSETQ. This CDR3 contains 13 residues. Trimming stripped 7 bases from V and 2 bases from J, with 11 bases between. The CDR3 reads CASQTGNTDTQYF. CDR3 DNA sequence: TGCGCCAGCCAGACAGGCAACACAGATACGCAGTATTTT. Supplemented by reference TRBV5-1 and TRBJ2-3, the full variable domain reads KAGVTQTPRYLIKTRGQQVTLSCSPISGHRSVSWYQQTPGQGLQFLFEYFSETQRNKGNFPGRFSGRQFSNSRSEMNVSTLELGDSALYLCASQTGNTDTQYFGPGTRLTVL.

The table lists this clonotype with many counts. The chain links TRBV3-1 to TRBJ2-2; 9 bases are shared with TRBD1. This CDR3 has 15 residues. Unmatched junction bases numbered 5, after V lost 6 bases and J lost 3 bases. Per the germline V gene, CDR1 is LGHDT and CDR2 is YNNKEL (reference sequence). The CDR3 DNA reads TGTGCCAGCAGTACCCGGGACAGGGACACCGGGGAGCTGTTTTTT. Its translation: CASSTRDRDTGELFF.

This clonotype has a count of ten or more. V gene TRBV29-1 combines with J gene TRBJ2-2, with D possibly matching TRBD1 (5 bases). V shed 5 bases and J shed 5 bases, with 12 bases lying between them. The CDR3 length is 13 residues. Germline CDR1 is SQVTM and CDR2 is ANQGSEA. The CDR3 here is CSVWQGTTGELFF. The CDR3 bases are TGCAGCGTTTGGCAGGGCACGACCGGGGAGCTGTTTTTT.

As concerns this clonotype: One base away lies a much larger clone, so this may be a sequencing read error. CDR3 bases: TGTGCCAGCAGCTTGGAAGGTACAAGCTACGAGCAGTACTTC. This gives the protein CASSLEGTSYEQYF. This chain joins TRBV5-4 and TRBJ2-7; D is ambiguous. Germline V CDR1 and CDR2: SGHNT, YYREEE (reference sequence). This CDR3 has 14 residues. Trimming took off 0 bases at V and 3 bases at J, with 10 bases between the two ends.

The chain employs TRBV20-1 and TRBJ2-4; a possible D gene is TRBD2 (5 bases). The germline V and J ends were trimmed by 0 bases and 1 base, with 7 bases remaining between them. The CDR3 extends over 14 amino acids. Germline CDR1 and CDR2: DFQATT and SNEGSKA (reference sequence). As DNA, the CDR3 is TGCAGTGCTAGAGACTCGGGGGCCAAAAACATTCAGTACTTC. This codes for CSARDSGAKNIQYF.

CDR3 sequence reads: CASSPAGESIAQYF. In DNA, the CDR3 is TGCGCCAGCAGCCCAGCGGGGGAGAGTATTGCGCAGTATTTT. The chain has TRBV5-1 and TRBJ2-3, with 8 nucleotides matching TRBD2. V shed 4 bases, J shed 10 bases, and the junction held 11 bases outside the gene matches. Germline V lookup: CDR1 SGHRS, CDR2 YFSETQ. The CDR3 runs to 14 residues.

CDR3 bases: TGTGCCAGCAGCTTCCGCGGGACTAGCGTCTACAATGAGCAGTTCTTC. This codes for CASSFRGTSVYNEQFF. The chain joins TRBV7-6 to TRBJ2-1; 10 bases are a match to TRBD2. This CDR3 is built from 16 residues. Germline CDR1 is SGHVS and CDR2 is FNYEAQ. V lost 3 bases, J lost 3 bases, and 5 bases stayed unmatched.

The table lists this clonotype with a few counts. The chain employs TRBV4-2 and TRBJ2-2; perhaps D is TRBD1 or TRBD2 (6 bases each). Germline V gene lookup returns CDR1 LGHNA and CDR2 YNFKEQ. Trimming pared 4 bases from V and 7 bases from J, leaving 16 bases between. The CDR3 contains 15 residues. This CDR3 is CASSPEKGGIGELFF. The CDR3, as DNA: TGTGCCAGCAGCCCCGAGAAGGGGGGTATCGGGGAGCTGTTTTTT.

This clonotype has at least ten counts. DNA for the CDR3: TGCGCCAGCAGCTTGTTCGGCAGGTACACAGATACGCAGTATTTT. The encoded protein is CASSLFGRYTDTQYF. The chain carries TRBV5-1 and TRBJ2-3; D ambiguous. The CDR3 covers 15 residues. CDR1 and CDR2 (germline): SGHRS, YFSETQ. The germline V and J ends were trimmed by 1 base and 2 bases, with 11 bases remaining between them.

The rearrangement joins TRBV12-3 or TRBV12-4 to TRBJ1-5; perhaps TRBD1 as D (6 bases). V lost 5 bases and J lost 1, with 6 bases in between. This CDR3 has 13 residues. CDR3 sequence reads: CASSGQSNQPQHF. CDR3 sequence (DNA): TGTGCCAGCAGTGGACAGAGCAATCAGCCCCAGCATTTT.

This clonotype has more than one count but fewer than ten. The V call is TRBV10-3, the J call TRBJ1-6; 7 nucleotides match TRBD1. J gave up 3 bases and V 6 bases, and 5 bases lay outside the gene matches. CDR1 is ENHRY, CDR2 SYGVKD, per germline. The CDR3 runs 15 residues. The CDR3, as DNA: TGTGCCATCAGAGAAGGACAGGTCTATAATTCACCCCTCCACTTT. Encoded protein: CAIREGQVYNSPLHF.

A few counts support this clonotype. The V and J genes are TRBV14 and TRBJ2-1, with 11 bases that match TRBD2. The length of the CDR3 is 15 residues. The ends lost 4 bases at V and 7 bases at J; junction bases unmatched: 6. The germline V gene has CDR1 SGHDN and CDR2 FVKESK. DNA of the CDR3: TGTGCCAGCAGCCCTACTAGCGGGAGTATGAATGAGCAGTTCTTC. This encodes CASSPTSGSMNEQFF.

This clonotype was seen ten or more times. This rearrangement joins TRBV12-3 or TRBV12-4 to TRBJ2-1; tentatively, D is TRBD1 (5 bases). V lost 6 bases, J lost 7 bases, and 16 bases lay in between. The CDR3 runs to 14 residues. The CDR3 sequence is CASSRTREANEQFF. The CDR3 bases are TGTGCCAGCAGCAGGACACGTGAGGCTAATGAGCAGTTCTTC.